The rows below give T cell receptor beta chains drawn from one sample of a study of T cell changes during pregnancy in multiple sclerosis. Assay used: immunoSEQ multiplex PCR; TCRdb lists only in-frame clones, some missing. The sample records about 92,000 clones, 92% being singletons. Sequenced material: peripheral blood, taken in the first trimester of pregnancy. The receptors shown here come from a female donor with multiple sclerosis, enrolled in a pregnancy study. CDR3s include the opening cysteine and the closing phenylalanine or tryptophan. The D gene is left open where the match is weak. Clone size is not always given. Where it is, it says once, few, many or a class for expanded clones.

>TRBJ1-1|.|TRBV18|.
CASSPPNTGTEAFF
TGTGCCAGCTCACCACCGAATACGGGGACTGAAGCTTTCTTT
>TRBJ1-2|.|TRBV27|.
CASADTSYGYTF
TGTGCCAGTGCGGACACATCCTATGGCTACACCTTC
>TRBJ1-5|.|TRBV9|.
CATSGGSLNQPQHF
TGTGCCACGTCTGGAGGCAGCCTCAATCAGCCCCAGCATTTT
>TRBJ1-2|.|TRBV19|.
CASSIAGRTVFYGYTF
TGTGCCAGTAGTATAGCGGGTCGGACAGTATTTTATGGCTACACCTTC
>TRBJ1-4|TRBD1|TRBV29-1|once
CSVEGTASNEKLFF
TGCAGCGTGGAAGGGACAGCGAGTAATGAAAAACTGTTTTTT
>TRBJ2-7|TRBD1|TRBV2|.
CAFAGGPSYEQYF
TGTGCCTTCGCAGGGGGTCCCTCCTACGAGCAGTACTTC
>TRBJ1-1|.|TRBV10-3|.
CAIRSSGGRTEAFF
TGTGCCATCAGATCCTCGGGGGGGCGAACTGAAGCTTTCTTT
>TRBJ2-7|TRBD1|TRBV6-1|.
CASSRDSPSYEQYF
TGTGCCAGCAGCCGGGACAGCCCGTCCTACGAGCAGTACTTC
>TRBJ2-1|.|TRBV4-3|.
CASSRRSTDNEQFF
TGCGCCAGCAGCCGGAGAAGCACCGATAATGAGCAGTTCTTC
>TRBJ2-4|TRBD1|TRBV27|.
CASSSPGTGGNIQYF
TGTGCCAGCAGTTCCCCGGGAACAGGGGGAAACATTCAGTACTTC
>TRBJ1-2|.|TRBV6-1|.
CASTRLQLRHGYTF
TGTGCCAGCACCCGACTACAACTACGGCATGGCTACACCTTC
>TRBJ1-2|.|TRBV4-3|.
CASSQDLTVRGYTF
TGCGCCAGCAGCCAAGATTTAACAGTCCGCGGCTACACCTTC
>TRBJ2-1|TRBD2|TRBV2|.
CASSLRTSRNNEQFF
TGTGCCAGCAGTCTTCGGACTAGCAGAAACAATGAGCAGTTCTTC
>TRBJ2-4|.|TRBV6-6|.
CASSYGTPGNIQYF
TGTGCCAGCAGTTACGGGACACCGGGCAACATTCAGTACTTC
>TRBJ1-4|.|TRBV18|.
CASSPGVNEKLFF
TGTGCCAGCTCACCCGGGGTAAATGAAAAACTGTTTTTT
>TRBJ2-7|.|TRBV14|.
CASSWGSPYEQYF
TGTGCCAGCAGTTGGGGCAGCCCCTACGAGCAGTACTTC
>TRBJ1-2|.|TRBV15|.
CATSRETEGVYGYTF
TGTGCCACCAGCAGAGAAACCGAGGGGGTCTATGGCTACACCTTC
>TRBJ2-5|TRBD1|TRBV4-3|.
CASSQGQGMGSETQYF
TGCGCCAGCAGCCAAGGACAGGGAATGGGGTCGGAGACCCAGTACTTC
>TRBJ2-2|TRBD2|TRBV9|.
CASSVGASGRVTGELFF
TGTGCCAGCAGCGTAGGAGCTAGCGGGAGAGTCACCGGGGAGCTGTTTTTT
>TRBJ1-2|.|TRBV6-1|.
CASRARNYGYTF
TGTGCCAGCAGAGCAAGAAACTATGGCTACACCTTC
>TRBJ2-7|.|TRBV27|.
CASSLTPGAYEQYF
TGTGCCAGCAGTCTAACCCCGGGGGCCTACGAGCAGTACTTC
>TRBJ2-2|.|TRBV5-1|.
CASSLGGHTGELFF
TGCGCCAGCAGCTTAGGGGGACACACCGGGGAGCTGTTTTTT
>TRBJ1-2|TRBD1|TRBV2|once
CASSPGQGVHGYTF
TGTGCCAGCAGTCCGGGACAGGGGGTCCATGGCTACACCTTC
>TRBJ2-3|TRBD2|TRBV9|.
CASSVGLAGGYTDTQYF
TGTGCCAGCAGCGTAGGGCTAGCGGGAGGGTACACAGATACGCAGTATTTT
>TRBJ2-7|TRBD2|TRBV7-2|.
CASSLGAGGPYEQYF
TGTGCCAGCAGCTTAGGCGCGGGAGGGCCGTACGAGCAGTACTTC
>TRBJ2-7|.|TRBV7-9|.
CASSLGSRSNEQYF
TGTGCCAGCAGCTTAGGGTCTCGGTCTAACGAGCAGTACTTC
>TRBJ1-1|TRBD1|TRBV5-8|.
CASSQRTGNTEAFF
TGTGCCAGCAGCCAAAGGACAGGGAACACTGAAGCTTTCTTT
>TRBJ2-7|.|TRBV7-9|once
CASSLGVGAPFYEQYF
TGTGCCAGCAGCTTAGGGGTTGGGGCGCCCTTCTACGAGCAGTACTTC
>TRBJ2-7|.|TRBV2|.
CASTSALSYEQYF
TGTGCCAGCACTAGCGCTCTCTCCTACGAGCAGTACTTC
>TRBJ2-1|.|TRBV7-3|.
CASSREVNPYNEQFF
TGTGCCAGCAGTCGCGAGGTTAACCCCTACAATGAGCAGTTCTTC